This T cell receptor beta chain was captured by sequencing in a study of metastatic and nonmetastatic thyroid tumors. This clone has at least ten counts. Before thyroid surgery, none of the patients had received any treatment. Germline CDR1 LGHNT, CDR2 FRNRAP. This CDR3 is 16 amino acids long. Between the trimmed V and J ends, which lost 0 bases and 5 bases, there was a span of 13 bases. TCRdb reprocessed the PCR reads via MiXCR. The sample records around 38,000 clones, 20% to 30% being singletons. Sequences were obtained from blood. This chain connects TRBV12-5 to TRBJ2-2, with D perhaps TRBD2 (5 bases). The clonotype originates from a female donor with papillary thyroid cancer or a benign thyroid nodule (not recorded which). Some clones in this sample may be carry-over from other donors' samples. In DNA form, the CDR3 reads TGTGCTAGTGGTTTGGTACGATACGGGATTACCGGGGAGCTGTTTTTT. Amino acids: CASGLVRYGITGELFF.